This TCR beta chain was obtained from a study of identical twins. Study-wide findings and caveats: Zero-insertion analyses were open to partial confounding by invariant MAIT and iNKT cells. Conclusions were based on cross-sectional statistical analysis, without following the same donors.

Template switching added a universal primer binding site, and final cDNA carried unique molecular identifiers. From the 5' RACE reads, TCRdb called clonotypes with MiXCR, one entry per CDR3 protein. The sample holds about 210,000 distinct CDR3 sequences, approximately 9% seen once. In regard to this clonotype: Its antigen is as yet unknown.

CDR1 is MNHNS, CDR2 SASEGT, per germline. The CDR3 runs 16 residues. The J segment lost 6 bases and the V segment lost 10 bases, leaving 15 bases of the junction unmatched. The sample taken for sequencing was memory (CD45RO+) T cells sorted from blood. The chain is built from TRBV6-1 and TRBJ2-2, with 9 bases fitting TRBD1. This receptor was obtained from a woman younger than 35 in good health. This CDR3 is CATLRGTGQWAGELFF. The CDR3 nucleotides read TGTGCCACCCTAAGGGGGACAGGGCAATGGGCCGGGGAGCTGTTTTTT.